This TCR beta chain was captured by sequencing in a study of control samples from healthy donors and cancer patients. CDR3 length: 17 residues. V lost 0 bases and J 4 bases, leaving 21 bases between the germline ends. Germline V lookup: CDR1 GTSNPN, CDR2 SVGIG (reference sequence). Repertoires were generated with immunoSEQ multiplex PCR, while TCRdb's copy carries only in-frame clones and drops some. The sample shows roughly 160,000 clones, around nine tenths of them seen only once. Sequencing used blood. This rearrangement joins TRBV30 to TRBJ1-2; no reliable D call. The sequence came from a woman aged 30 to 39 in good health. CDR3 sequence (DNA): TGTGCCTGGAGTGTACGGCTAAGGCAGCAACTACTCTATGGCTACACCTTC. Encoded protein: CAWSVRLRQQLLYGYTF.